Each of the 3 T cell receptor beta chains below was sequenced from the same sample in a study of blood T cell repertoires in COVID-19. Produced via immunoSEQ multiplex PCR; TCRdb's table is partial and in-frame only. The data show roughly 150,000 clones, with around 80% seen just once and around a fifth held by the top ten. The sequenced sample consisted of peripheral blood. The receptor source for this set is a woman aged 65 to 85 who had recovered from COVID-19.

J is TRBJ2-3 and V is TRBV5-1; 7 bases agree with TRBD2. CDR3 length equals 16 residues. Germline CDR1 and CDR2: SGHRS and YFSETQ. Trimming removed 1 base from V and 1 base from J; junction bases left unmatched: 6. The CDR3 bases are TGCGCCAGCAGCTTGTCGGGGAGCGGGGGCACAGATACGCAGTATTTT. Translating it yields CASSLSGSGGTDTQYF.

This clone was seen once. The CDR3 DNA reads TGTGCCAGCAGCGCCCCCCAGGGTGAGCAGTTCTTC. It yields the protein CASSAPQGEQFF. This sequence joins TRBV7-3 and TRBJ2-1; possible D gene TRBD1, 5 bases. V was trimmed by 5 bases and J by 9 bases, leaving 11 bases between them. The CDR3 covers 12 residues. Per germline, CDR1 SGHTA and CDR2 FQGTGA.

This clone was picked up one time. The V call is TRBV11-2, the J call TRBJ1-2; TRBD1 is a possible D gene (6 bases). Germline lookup yields CDR1 SGHAT and CDR2 FQNNGV. The CDR3 is 14 amino acids. V was trimmed by 5 bases and J by 5 bases, leaving 15 bases between them. CDR3 DNA: TGTGCCAGCAGCCCCATCGGGGGGCCATATGGCTACACCTTC. It translates to CASSPIGGPYGYTF.